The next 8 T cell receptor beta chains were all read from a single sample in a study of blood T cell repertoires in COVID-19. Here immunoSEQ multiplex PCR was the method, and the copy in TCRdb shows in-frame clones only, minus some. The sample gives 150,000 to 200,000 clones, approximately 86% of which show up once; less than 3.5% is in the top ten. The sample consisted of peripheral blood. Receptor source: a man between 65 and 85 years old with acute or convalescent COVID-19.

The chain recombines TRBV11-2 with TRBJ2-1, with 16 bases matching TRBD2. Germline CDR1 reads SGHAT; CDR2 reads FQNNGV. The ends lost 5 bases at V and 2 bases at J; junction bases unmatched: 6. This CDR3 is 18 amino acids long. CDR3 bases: TGTGCCAGCAGCACGGGACTAGCGGGAGGGTTCCCCTACAATGAGCAGTTCTTC. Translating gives CASSTGLAGGFPYNEQFF.

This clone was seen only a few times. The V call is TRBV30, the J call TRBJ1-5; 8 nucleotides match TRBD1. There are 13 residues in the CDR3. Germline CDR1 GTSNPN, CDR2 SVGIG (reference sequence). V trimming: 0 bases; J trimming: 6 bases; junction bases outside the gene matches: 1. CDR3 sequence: CAWSVDRVQPQHF. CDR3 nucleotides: TGTGCCTGGAGTGTGGACAGGGTTCAGCCCCAGCATTTT.

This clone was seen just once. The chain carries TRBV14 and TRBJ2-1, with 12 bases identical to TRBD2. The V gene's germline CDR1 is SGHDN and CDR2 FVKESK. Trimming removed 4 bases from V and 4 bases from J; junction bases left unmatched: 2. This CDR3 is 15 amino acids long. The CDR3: CASSRLAGEYNEQFF. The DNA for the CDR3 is TGTGCCAGCAGCCGACTAGCGGGGGAGTACAATGAGCAGTTCTTC. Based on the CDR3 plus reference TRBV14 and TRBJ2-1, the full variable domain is EAGVTQFPSHSVIEKGQTVTLRCDPISGHDNLYWYRRVMGKEIKFLLHFVKESKQDESGMPNNRFLAERTGGTYSTLKVQPAELEDSGVYFCASSRLAGEYNEQFFGPGTRLTVL.

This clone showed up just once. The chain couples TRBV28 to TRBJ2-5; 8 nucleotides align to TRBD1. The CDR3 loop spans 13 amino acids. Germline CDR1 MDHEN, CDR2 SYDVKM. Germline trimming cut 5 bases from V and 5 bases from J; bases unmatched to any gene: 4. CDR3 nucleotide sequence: TGTGCCAGCAGTCTGGACAGGGAGGAGACCCAGTACTTC. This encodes CASSLDREETQYF.

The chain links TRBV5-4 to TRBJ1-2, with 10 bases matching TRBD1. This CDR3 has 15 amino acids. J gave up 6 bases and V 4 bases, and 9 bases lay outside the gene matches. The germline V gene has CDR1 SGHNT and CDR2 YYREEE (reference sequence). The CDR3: CASSPWDRGRDGYTF. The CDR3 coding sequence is TGTGCCAGCAGCCCGTGGGACAGGGGAAGAGATGGCTACACCTTC.

The CDR3: CASEKQDTGELFF. For the CDR3, the DNA is TGTGCCAGCGAAAAGCAGGATACCGGGGAGCTGTTTTTT. This chain uses TRBV28 with TRBJ2-2; D is unresolved. Trimming removed 8 bases at V and 5 bases at J, with 12 bases between. CDR3 length: 13 amino acids. Germline CDR1 is MDHEN and CDR2 is SYDVKM.

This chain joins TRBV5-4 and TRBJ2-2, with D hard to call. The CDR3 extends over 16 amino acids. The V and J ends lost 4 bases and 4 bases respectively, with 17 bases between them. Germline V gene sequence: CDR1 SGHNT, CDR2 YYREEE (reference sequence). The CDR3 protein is CASSPVVGRGTGELFF. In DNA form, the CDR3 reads TGTGCCAGCAGCCCGGTTGTAGGTCGAGGCACCGGGGAGCTGTTTTTT.

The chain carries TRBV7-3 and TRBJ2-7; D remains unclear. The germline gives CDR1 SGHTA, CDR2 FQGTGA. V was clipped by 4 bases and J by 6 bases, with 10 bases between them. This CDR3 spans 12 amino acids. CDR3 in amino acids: CASSSLVGEQYF. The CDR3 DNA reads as TGTGCCAGCAGCTCCCTAGTGGGCGAGCAGTACTTC.